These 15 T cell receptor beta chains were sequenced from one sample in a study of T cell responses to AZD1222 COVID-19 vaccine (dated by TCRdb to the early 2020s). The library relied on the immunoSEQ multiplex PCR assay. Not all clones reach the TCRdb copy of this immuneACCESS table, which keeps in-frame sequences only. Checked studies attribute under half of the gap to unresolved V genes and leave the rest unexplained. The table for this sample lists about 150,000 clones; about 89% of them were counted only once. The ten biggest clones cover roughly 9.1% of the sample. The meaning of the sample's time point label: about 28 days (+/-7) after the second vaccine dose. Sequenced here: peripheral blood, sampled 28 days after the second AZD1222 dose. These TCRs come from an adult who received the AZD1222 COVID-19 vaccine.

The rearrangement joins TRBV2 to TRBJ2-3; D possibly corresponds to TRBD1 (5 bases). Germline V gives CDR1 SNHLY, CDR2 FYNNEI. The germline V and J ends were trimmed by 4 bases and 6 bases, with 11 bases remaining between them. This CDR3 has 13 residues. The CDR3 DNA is TGTGCCAGCAGTGTGTTAGGGGTCGATACGCAGTATTTT. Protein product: CASSVLGVDTQYF.

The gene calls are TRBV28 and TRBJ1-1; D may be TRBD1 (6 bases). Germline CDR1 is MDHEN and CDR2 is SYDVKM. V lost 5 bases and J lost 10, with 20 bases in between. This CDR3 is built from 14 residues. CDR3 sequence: CASSALVGTRLAFF. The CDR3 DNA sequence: TGTGCCAGCAGTGCTCTCGTAGGGACACGGTTAGCTTTCTTT.

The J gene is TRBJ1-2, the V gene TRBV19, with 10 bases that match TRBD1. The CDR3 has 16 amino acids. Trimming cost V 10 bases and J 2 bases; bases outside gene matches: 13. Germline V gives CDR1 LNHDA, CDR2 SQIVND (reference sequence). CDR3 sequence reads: CATSTVDRGRNYGYTF. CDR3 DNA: TGTGCCACCAGCACCGTCGACAGGGGGCGAAACTATGGCTACACCTTC.

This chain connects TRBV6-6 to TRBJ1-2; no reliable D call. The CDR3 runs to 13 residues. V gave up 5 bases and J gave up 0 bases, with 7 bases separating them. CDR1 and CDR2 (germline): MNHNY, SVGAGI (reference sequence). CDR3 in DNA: TGTGCCAGCAGTCTACAAGCTAACTATGGCTACACCTTC. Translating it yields CASSLQANYGYTF.

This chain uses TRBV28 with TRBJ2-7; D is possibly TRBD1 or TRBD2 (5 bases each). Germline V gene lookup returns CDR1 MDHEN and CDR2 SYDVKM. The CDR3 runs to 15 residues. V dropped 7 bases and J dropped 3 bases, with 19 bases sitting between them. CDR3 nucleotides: TGTGCCAGCACCCCCGAGGGGTTCCCTAACTACGAGCAGTACTTC. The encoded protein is CASTPEGFPNYEQYF.

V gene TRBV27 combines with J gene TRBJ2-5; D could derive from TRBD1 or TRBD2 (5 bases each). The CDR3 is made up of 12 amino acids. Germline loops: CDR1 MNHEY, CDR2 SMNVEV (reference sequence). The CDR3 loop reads CVTGRPKETQYF. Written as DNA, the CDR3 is TGTGTAACGGGACGCCCGAAAGAGACCCAGTACTTC.

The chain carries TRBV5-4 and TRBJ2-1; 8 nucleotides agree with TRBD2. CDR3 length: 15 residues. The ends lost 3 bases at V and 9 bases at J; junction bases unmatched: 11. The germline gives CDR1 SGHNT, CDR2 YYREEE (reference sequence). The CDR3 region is CASSSGPAREGEQFF. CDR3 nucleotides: TGTGCCAGCAGCTCGGGACCGGCCCGGGAGGGTGAGCAGTTCTTC.

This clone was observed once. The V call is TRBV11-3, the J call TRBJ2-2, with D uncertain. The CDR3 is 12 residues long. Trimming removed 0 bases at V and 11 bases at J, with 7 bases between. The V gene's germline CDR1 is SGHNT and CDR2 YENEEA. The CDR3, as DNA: TGTGCCAGCAGCTTAGACTGGACCGAGCTGTTTTTT. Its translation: CASSLDWTELFF.

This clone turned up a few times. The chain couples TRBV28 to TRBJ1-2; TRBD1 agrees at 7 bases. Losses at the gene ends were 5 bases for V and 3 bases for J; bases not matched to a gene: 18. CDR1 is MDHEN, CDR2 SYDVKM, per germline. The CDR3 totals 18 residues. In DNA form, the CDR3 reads TGTGCCAGCAGTCCCCGACAGGGTGGAGGACCATCTCACTATGGCTACACCTTC. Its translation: CASSPRQGGGPSHYGYTF.

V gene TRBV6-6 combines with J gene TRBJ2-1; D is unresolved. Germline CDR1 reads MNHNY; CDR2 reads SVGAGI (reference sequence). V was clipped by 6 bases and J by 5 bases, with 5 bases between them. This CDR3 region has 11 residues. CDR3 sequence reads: CASRGNNEQFF. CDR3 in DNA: TGTGCCAGCAGGGGAAACAATGAGCAGTTCTTC.

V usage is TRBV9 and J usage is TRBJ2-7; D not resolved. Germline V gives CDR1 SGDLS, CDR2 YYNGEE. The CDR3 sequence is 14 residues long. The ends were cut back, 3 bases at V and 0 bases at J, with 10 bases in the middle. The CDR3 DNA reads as TGTGCCAGCAGCGCCCCGGAGAGCTCCTACGAGCAGTACTTC. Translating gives CASSAPESSYEQYF. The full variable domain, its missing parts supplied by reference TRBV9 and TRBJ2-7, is DSGVTQTPKHLITATGQRVTLRCSPRSGDLSVYWYQQSLDQGLQFLIQYYNGEERAKGNILERFSAQQFPDLHSELNLSSLELGDSALYFCASSAPESSYEQYFGPGTRLTVT.

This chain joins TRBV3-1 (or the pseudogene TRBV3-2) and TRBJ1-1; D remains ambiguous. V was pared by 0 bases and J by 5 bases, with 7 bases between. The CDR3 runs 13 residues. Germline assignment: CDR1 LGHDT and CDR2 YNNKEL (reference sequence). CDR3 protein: CASSQDYGTEAFF. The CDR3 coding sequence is TGTGCCAGCAGCCAAGATTACGGAACTGAAGCTTTCTTT.

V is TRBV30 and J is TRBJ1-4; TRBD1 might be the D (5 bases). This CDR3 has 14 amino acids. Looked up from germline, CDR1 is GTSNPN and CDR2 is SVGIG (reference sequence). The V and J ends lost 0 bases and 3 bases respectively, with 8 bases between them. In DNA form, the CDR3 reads TGTGCCTGGAGTGTCCAGGGAGCTAATGAAAAACTGTTTTTT. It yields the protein CAWSVQGANEKLFF. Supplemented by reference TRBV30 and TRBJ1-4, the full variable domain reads SQTIHQWPATLVQPVGSPLSLECTVEGTSNPNLYWYRQAAGRGLQLLFYSVGIGQISSEVPQNLSASRPQDRQFILSSKKLLLSDSGFYLCAWSVQGANEKLFFGSGTQLSVL.

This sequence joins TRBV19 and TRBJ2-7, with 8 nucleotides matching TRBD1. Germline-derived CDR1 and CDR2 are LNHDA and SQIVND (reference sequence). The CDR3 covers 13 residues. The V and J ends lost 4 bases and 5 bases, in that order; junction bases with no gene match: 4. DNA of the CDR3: TGTGCCAGTAGTAGAGACAGGGGCGACGAGCAGTACTTC. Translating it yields CASSRDRGDEQYF.

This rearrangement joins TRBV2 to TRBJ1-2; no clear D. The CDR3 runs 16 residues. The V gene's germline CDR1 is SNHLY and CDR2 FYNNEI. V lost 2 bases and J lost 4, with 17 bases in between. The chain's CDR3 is CASSELSGAIGYGYTF. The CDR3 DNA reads TGTGCCAGCAGTGAATTATCTGGCGCCATCGGCTATGGCTACACCTTC.